This is a list of T cell receptor beta chains from one sample in a study of shared clonotypes between healthy human individuals. Measured with immunoSEQ multiplex PCR; TCRdb has only the in-frame clones, and not every one. Counted here are 2 million to 2.5 million clones, approximately 94% occurring once; the ten biggest clones make up around 0.37%. The specimen was naive CD4+ T cells from PBMCs. These receptors were collected from a man between 18 and 29 years old in good health. Some clones in this sample may be carry-over from other donors' samples. The CDR3 runs from the conserved cysteine through the conserved F or W. The order of the fields is V gene, D gene, clone size, J gene, CDR3 protein, CDR3 DNA. D genes are given only for firm matches. Size is omitted from some rows. Given values are once, few, many or a class for expanded clones.

V: TRBV5-6
D: TRBD2
size: .
J: TRBJ2-7
CDR3: CASSPLTGGRTYEQYF
DNA: TGTGCCAGCAGCCCCCTGACTGGCGGGAGAACCTACGAGCAGTACTTC

V: TRBV29-1
D: .
size: .
J: TRBJ2-7
CDR3: CSVEDLCPVQGNGCSYEQYF
DNA: TGCAGCGTTGAAGATCTTTGTCCGGTTCAGGGGAACGGCTGCTCCTACGAGCAGTACTTC

V: TRBV28
D: .
size: .
J: TRBJ2-2
CDR3: CASSLRGGTGELFF
DNA: TGTGCCAGCAGTTTGAGGGGGGGCACCGGGGAGCTGTTTTTT

V: TRBV10-3
D: .
size: .
J: TRBJ1-1
CDR3: CAISESQGIGAFF
DNA: TGTGCCATCAGTGAGTCGCAGGGGATAGGGGCTTTCTTT

V: TRBV10-1
D: TRBD1
size: .
J: TRBJ2-7
CDR3: CASSYDSGTGTHEQYF
DNA: TGCGCCAGCAGTTATGACTCCGGGACAGGGACACACGAGCAGTACTTC

V: TRBV15
D: .
size: .
J: TRBJ2-7
CDR3: CATSRGQRREQYF
DNA: TGTGCCACCAGCAGAGGTCAGAGGAGGGAGCAGTACTTC

V: TRBV7-6
D: TRBD2
size: .
J: TRBJ2-1
CDR3: CASSSSGRGHEQFF
DNA: TGTGCCAGCAGCTCTAGCGGGAGGGGTCATGAGCAGTTCTTC

V: TRBV6-5
D: .
size: .
J: TRBJ2-7
CDR3: CASSYSFGAEYEQYF
DNA: TGTGCCAGCAGTTACTCGTTCGGTGCGGAATACGAGCAGTACTTC

V: TRBV18
D: TRBD2
size: .
J: TRBJ2-1
CDR3: CASSPGTSGRDEQFF
DNA: TGTGCCAGCTCACCAGGGACTAGCGGGAGAGATGAGCAGTTCTTC

V: TRBV7-3
D: .
size: .
J: TRBJ1-1
CDR3: CASSSSINTEAFF
DNA: TGTGCCAGCAGCTCCAGTATCAACACTGAAGCTTTCTTT

V: TRBV2
D: .
size: .
J: TRBJ2-5
CDR3: CASRTRFSETQYF
DNA: TGTGCCAGCAGGACAAGGTTTTCGGAGACCCAGTACTTC

V: TRBV7-2
D: .
size: .
J: TRBJ1-5
CDR3: CASSLQGSFWDQPQHF
DNA: TGTGCCAGCAGCTTACAGGGGAGTTTTTGGGATCAGCCCCAGCATTTT

V: TRBV28
D: .
size: .
J: TRBJ2-2
CDR3: CASSPGTRLTGELFF
DNA: TGTGCCAGCAGTCCTGGGACCAGACTCACCGGGGAGCTGTTTTTT

V: TRBV5-1
D: TRBD2
size: once
J: TRBJ2-7
CDR3: CASSLSGTSGGTYEQYF
DNA: TGCGCCAGCAGCTTGTCCGGGACTAGCGGAGGTACCTACGAGCAGTACTTC

V: TRBV29-1
D: TRBD1
size: .
J: TRBJ2-7
CDR3: CSVADRVSGEQYF
DNA: TGCAGCGTCGCTGACAGGGTGTCTGGCGAGCAGTACTTC

V: TRBV5-6
D: .
size: once
J: TRBJ1-6
CDR3: CASSLGQYNSPLHF
DNA: TGTGCCAGCAGCTTGGGACAATATAATTCACCCCTCCACTTT

V: TRBV19
D: .
size: .
J: TRBJ2-6
CDR3: CASTGTGANVLTF
DNA: TGTGCCAGTACAGGGACTGGGGCCAACGTCCTGACTTTC

V: TRBV6-5
D: TRBD1
size: .
J: TRBJ1-1
CDR3: CASYPPGGKRTEAFF
DNA: TGTGCCAGCTACCCGCCAGGGGGTAAAAGAACTGAAGCTTTCTTT

V: TRBV5-1
D: .
size: .
J: TRBJ1-3
CDR3: CASSSTASGNTIYF
DNA: TGCGCCAGCAGCTCAACGGCCTCTGGAAACACCATATATTTT

V: TRBV27
D: TRBD1
size: once
J: TRBJ1-4
CDR3: CASRAGTGVRRDEKLFF
DNA: TGTGCCAGCAGGGCCGGGACAGGGGTGCGAAGGGATGAAAAACTGTTTTTT

V: TRBV29-1
D: .
size: .
J: TRBJ1-1
CDR3: CSVESRLRNTEAFF
DNA: TGCAGCGTTGAAAGTAGGCTGAGAAACACTGAAGCTTTCTTT

V: TRBV6-7
D: .
size: .
J: TRBJ2-7
CDR3: CASSPRPGRIYEQYF
DNA: TGTGCCAGCAGCCCAAGACCGGGACGGATCTACGAGCAGTACTTC

V: TRBV28
D: .
size: .
J: TRBJ2-7
CDR3: CASSSPALLAEQYF
DNA: TGTGCCAGCAGTTCCCCAGCCCTTTTGGCCGAGCAGTACTTC

V: TRBV9
D: .
size: .
J: TRBJ1-3
CDR3: CASSRDRSDAIYF
DNA: TGTGCCAGCAGCCGGGACCGGTCTGACGCCATATATTTT

V: TRBV7-6
D: .
size: .
J: TRBJ1-5
CDR3: CASSLGPNLAQPQHF
DNA: TGTGCCAGCAGCTTAGGGCCGAACTTAGCGCAGCCCCAGCATTTT

V: TRBV14
D: .
size: .
J: TRBJ2-5
CDR3: CASSRTAQETQYF
DNA: TGTGCCAGCAGCAGGACAGCCCAAGAGACCCAGTACTTC

V: TRBV9
D: .
size: .
J: TRBJ2-7
CDR3: CASSVAGEGALSYEQYF
DNA: TGTGCCAGCAGCGTAGCTGGGGAGGGGGCTTTATCGTACGAGCAGTACTTC

V: TRBV7-9
D: .
size: .
J: TRBJ2-7
CDR3: CASSLELSSYEQYF
DNA: TGTGCCAGCAGCTTAGAACTGTCCTCCTACGAGCAGTACTTC

V: TRBV2
D: .
size: .
J: TRBJ2-2
CDR3: CATTKVVRGPGELFF
DNA: TGTGCCACTACGAAAGTCGTCCGAGGTCCCGGGGAGCTGTTTTTT

V: TRBV25-1
D: TRBD2
size: .
J: TRBJ2-1
CDR3: CASGRLAGHHMEQFF
DNA: TGTGCCAGTGGTAGACTAGCGGGGCACCACATGGAGCAGTTCTTC

V: TRBV4-2
D: TRBD2
size: once
J: TRBJ2-1
CDR3: CASSQNGDLAGLMFF
DNA: TGTGCCAGCAGCCAAAACGGGGATCTAGCGGGGCTAATGTTCTTC

V: TRBV10-2
D: TRBD2
size: once
J: TRBJ2-1
CDR3: CASRTSGRDSPYNEQFF
DNA: TGCGCCAGCAGGACTAGCGGGAGGGACTCCCCCTACAATGAGCAGTTCTTC

V: TRBV9
D: TRBD1
size: .
J: TRBJ2-3
CDR3: CASSAGGEGGATQYF
DNA: TGTGCCAGCAGCGCAGGGGGAGAGGGCGGAGCTACGCAGTATTTT

V: TRBV6-5
D: .
size: .
J: TRBJ1-1
CDR3: CASSYKRNTEAFF
DNA: TGTGCCAGCAGTTACAAGCGGAACACTGAAGCTTTCTTT

V: TRBV18
D: .
size: .
J: TRBJ1-1
CDR3: CASSPLLTGMTTEAFF
DNA: TGTGCCAGCTCACCACTATTAACAGGGATGACCACTGAAGCTTTCTTT

V: TRBV11-2
D: TRBD1
size: .
J: TRBJ2-7
CDR3: CASSSGQLYEQYF
DNA: TGTGCCAGCAGCTCGGGACAGCTCTACGAGCAGTACTTC

V: TRBV19
D: .
size: .
J: TRBJ1-6
CDR3: CASSIVGDTNSPLHF
DNA: TGTGCCAGTAGTATAGTTGGGGATACCAATTCACCCCTCCACTTT

V: TRBV7-8
D: .
size: .
J: TRBJ2-7
CDR3: CASSFFNEQYF
DNA: TGTGCCAGCAGCTTTTTCAACGAGCAGTACTTC

V: TRBV7-6
D: .
size: .
J: TRBJ2-5
CDR3: CASSLTQETQYF
DNA: TGTGCCAGCAGCTTAACTCAAGAGACCCAGTACTTC

V: TRBV13
D: .
size: .
J: TRBJ2-1
CDR3: CASSSRVHEQFF
DNA: TGTGCCAGCAGCTCCCGGGTCCATGAGCAGTTCTTC

V: TRBV30
D: .
size: .
J: TRBJ1-3
CDR3: CAWSVIRGNTIYF
DNA: TGTGCCTGGAGTGTAATAAGAGGAAACACCATATATTTT

V: TRBV9
D: .
size: .
J: TRBJ2-3
CDR3: CASGGSTDTQYF
DNA: TGTGCCAGTGGGGGCAGTACAGATACGCAGTATTTT

V: TRBV10-1
D: .
size: .
J: TRBJ2-1
CDR3: CASSGQAYNEQFF
DNA: TGCGCCAGCAGTGGACAGGCGTACAATGAGCAGTTCTTC

V: TRBV4-1
D: TRBD1
size: .
J: TRBJ1-5
CDR3: CASSQPPGQGAYQPQHF
DNA: TGCGCCAGCAGCCAACCACCGGGACAGGGGGCCTATCAGCCCCAGCATTTT

V: TRBV19
D: .
size: few
J: TRBJ2-2
CDR3: CASSIQTANTGELFF
DNA: TGTGCCAGTAGTATCCAGACAGCAAACACCGGGGAGCTGTTTTTT

V: TRBV7-2
D: .
size: .
J: TRBJ2-1
CDR3: CASSTGPGYNEQFF
DNA: TGTGCCAGCAGCACGGGGCCCGGTTACAATGAGCAGTTCTTC

V: TRBV7-9
D: .
size: .
J: TRBJ1-2
CDR3: CASSLLGVNYGYTF
DNA: TGTGCCAGCAGCTTATTGGGGGTTAACTATGGCTACACCTTC

V: TRBV30
D: .
size: .
J: TRBJ2-1
CDR3: CAWTFGFPLPDEQFF
DNA: TGTGCCTGGACCTTTGGATTTCCACTACCGGATGAGCAGTTCTTC

V: TRBV5-1
D: TRBD1
size: once
J: TRBJ1-1
CDR3: CASSPQQGVTEAFF
DNA: TGCGCCAGCAGCCCGCAACAGGGGGTCACTGAAGCTTTCTTT

V: TRBV15
D: .
size: .
J: TRBJ1-5
CDR3: CATSPSNQPQHF
DNA: TGTGCCACCAGCCCCAGCAATCAGCCCCAGCATTTT

V: TRBV29-1
D: TRBD2
size: .
J: TRBJ2-1
CDR3: CSVSGLAGLYNEQFF
DNA: TGCAGCGTCTCGGGACTAGCGGGCCTCTACAATGAGCAGTTCTTC

V: TRBV29-1
D: TRBD1
size: .
J: TRBJ2-7
CDR3: CSVRTGGDEQYF
DNA: TGCAGCGTCCGGACAGGGGGCGACGAGCAGTACTTC

V: TRBV5-1
D: .
size: .
J: TRBJ1-2
CDR3: CASSLVTGNYGYTF
DNA: TGCGCCAGCAGCTTGGTTACAGGGAACTATGGCTACACCTTC

V: TRBV7-2
D: .
size: .
J: TRBJ2-4
CDR3: CASSLVGNKNIQYF
DNA: TGTGCCAGCAGCTTAGTGGGGAACAAAAACATTCAGTACTTC

V: TRBV6-6
D: .
size: .
J: TRBJ1-2
CDR3: CASSYDSGYTF
DNA: TGTGCCAGCAGTTACGACAGTGGCTACACCTTC

V: TRBV14
D: TRBD2
size: .
J: TRBJ2-3
CDR3: CASKRDGADTQYF
DNA: TGTGCCAGCAAGCGGGATGGGGCAGATACGCAGTATTTT

V: TRBV4-2
D: .
size: .
J: TRBJ1-5
CDR3: CASSQGGEVNQPQHF
DNA: TGTGCCAGCAGCCAAGGAGGGGAGGTCAATCAGCCCCAGCATTTT